This T cell receptor (beta chain) was identified in a study of T-cell reconstitution after alpha-beta-depleted transplantation in children. V was trimmed by 0 bases and J by 4 bases, leaving 8 bases between them. CDR3 length: 13 amino acids. Germline assignment: CDR1 SGHRS and CDR2 YFSETQ. This clonotype was picked up many times. Unique molecular identifiers tagged the TCRbeta library. TCRdb recomputed calls from the PCR reads with MiXCR, one row per CDR3 protein. The sample carries hundreds of thousands of distinct CDR3 sequences, approximately 12% recorded once. The chain uses TRBV5-1 and TRBJ2-7; D may be TRBD1 (6 bases). The sample here was PBMCs, mostly from graft donor cells, taken 360 days after TCRalphabeta/CD19-depleted stem cell transplant. The origin of this receptor is a male patient between 10 and 17 years old who had a stem cell transplant for acute myeloid leukemia, so the T cells may come from the graft donor. The CDR3 loop reads CASSLGTGYEQYF. In DNA, the CDR3 is TGCGCCAGCAGCTTGGGCACAGGGTACGAGCAGTACTTC.